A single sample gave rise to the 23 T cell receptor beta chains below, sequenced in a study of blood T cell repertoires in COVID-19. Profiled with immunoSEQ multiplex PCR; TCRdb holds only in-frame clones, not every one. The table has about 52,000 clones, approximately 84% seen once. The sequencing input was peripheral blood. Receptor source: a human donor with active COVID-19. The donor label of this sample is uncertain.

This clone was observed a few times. DNA of the CDR3: TGTGCCAGCGCGGGGTTCGGAGCTGAAGCTTTCTTT. It translates to CASAGFGAEAFF. J is TRBJ1-1 and V is TRBV19; no reliable D call. V dropped 9 bases and J dropped 6 bases, with 14 bases sitting between them. The CDR3 is 12 residues long. Germline V gene sequence: CDR1 LNHDA, CDR2 SQIVND (reference sequence).

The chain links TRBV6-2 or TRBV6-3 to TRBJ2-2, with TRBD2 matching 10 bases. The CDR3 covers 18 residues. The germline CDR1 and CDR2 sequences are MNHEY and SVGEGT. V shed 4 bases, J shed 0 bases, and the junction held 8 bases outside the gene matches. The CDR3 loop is CASSSSRTSGANTGELFF. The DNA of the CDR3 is TGTGCCAGCAGTTCATCCCGGACTAGCGGCGCGAACACCGGGGAGCTGTTTTTT.

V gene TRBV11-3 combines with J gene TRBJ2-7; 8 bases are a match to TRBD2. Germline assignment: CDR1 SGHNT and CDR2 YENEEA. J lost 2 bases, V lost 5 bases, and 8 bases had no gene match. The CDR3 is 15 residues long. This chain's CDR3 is CASSPTSGQAYEQYF. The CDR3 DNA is TGTGCCAGCAGCCCCACTAGCGGTCAAGCCTACGAGCAGTACTTC.

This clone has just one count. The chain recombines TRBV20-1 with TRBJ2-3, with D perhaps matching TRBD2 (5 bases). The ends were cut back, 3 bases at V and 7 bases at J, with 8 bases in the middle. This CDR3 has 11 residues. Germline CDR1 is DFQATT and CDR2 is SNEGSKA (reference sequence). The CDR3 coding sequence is TGCAGTGCTAGTAGGGAGTATACGCAGTATTTT. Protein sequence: CSASREYTQYF.

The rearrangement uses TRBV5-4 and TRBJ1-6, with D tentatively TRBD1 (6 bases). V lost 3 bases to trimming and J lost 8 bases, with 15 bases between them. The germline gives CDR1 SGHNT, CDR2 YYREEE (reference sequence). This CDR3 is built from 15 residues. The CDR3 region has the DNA TGTGCCAGCAGCTACCGCACAGGGACGGATTCACCCCTCCACTTT. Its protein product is CASSYRTGTDSPLHF.

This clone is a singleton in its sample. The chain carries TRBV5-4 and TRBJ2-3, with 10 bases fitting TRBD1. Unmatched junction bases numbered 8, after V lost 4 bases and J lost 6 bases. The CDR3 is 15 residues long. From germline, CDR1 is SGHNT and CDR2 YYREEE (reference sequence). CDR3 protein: CASSKDRGVFDTQYF. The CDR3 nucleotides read TGTGCCAGCAGCAAGGACAGGGGGGTATTTGATACGCAGTATTTT.

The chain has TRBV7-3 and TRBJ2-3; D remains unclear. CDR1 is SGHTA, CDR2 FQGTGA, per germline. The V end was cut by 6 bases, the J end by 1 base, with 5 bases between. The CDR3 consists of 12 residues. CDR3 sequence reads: CASSPGTDTQYF. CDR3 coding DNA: TGTGCCAGCAGTCCCGGCACAGATACGCAGTATTTT. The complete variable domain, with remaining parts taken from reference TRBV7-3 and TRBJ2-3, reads GAGVSQTPSNKVTEKGKYVELRCDPISGHTALYWYRQSLGQGPEFLIYFQGTGAADDSGLPNDRFFAVRPEGSVSTLKIQRTERGDSAVYLCASSPGTDTQYFGPGTRLTVL.

Written as DNA, the CDR3 is TGTGCCAGCAGCGCCAATAACAGGGGTAACACCGGGGAGCTGTTTTTT. Translating it yields CASSANNRGNTGELFF. This rearrangement joins TRBV9 to TRBJ2-2; 7 bases are shared with TRBD1. The germline CDR1 and CDR2 sequences are SGDLS and YYNGEE. There are 16 residues in the CDR3. V dropped 3 bases and J dropped 2; count of bases not matched to a gene: 7. Full variable domain (remainder filled in from reference TRBV9 and TRBJ2-2): DSGVTQTPKHLITATGQRVTLRCSPRSGDLSVYWYQQSLDQGLQFLIQYYNGEERAKGNILERFSAQQFPDLHSELNLSSLELGDSALYFCASSANNRGNTGELFFGEGSRLTVL.

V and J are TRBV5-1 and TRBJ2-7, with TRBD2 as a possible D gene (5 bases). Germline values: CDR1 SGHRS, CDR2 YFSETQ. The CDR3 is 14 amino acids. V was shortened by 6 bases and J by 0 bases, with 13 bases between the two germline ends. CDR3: CASKAEVSSYEQYF. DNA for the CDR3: TGCGCCAGCAAAGCGGAAGTAAGCTCCTACGAGCAGTACTTC.

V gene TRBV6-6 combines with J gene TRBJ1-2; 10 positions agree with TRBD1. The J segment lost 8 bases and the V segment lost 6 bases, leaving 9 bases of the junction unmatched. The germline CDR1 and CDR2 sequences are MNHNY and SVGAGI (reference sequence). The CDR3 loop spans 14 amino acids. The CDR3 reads CASSRGTGDRGYTF. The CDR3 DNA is TGTGCCAGCAGCCGCGGGACAGGGGACCGCGGCTACACCTTC.

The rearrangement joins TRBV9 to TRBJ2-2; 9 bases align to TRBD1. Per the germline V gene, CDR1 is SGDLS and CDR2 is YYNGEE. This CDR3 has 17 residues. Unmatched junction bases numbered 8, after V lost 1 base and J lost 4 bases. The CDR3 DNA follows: TGTGCCAGCAGCGTACAAACAGGGGGCTTGGGCACCGGGGAGCTGTTTTTT. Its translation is CASSVQTGGLGTGELFF.

For the CDR3, the DNA is TGTGCCAGCTCCCACGACAAGAGCTACAATGAGCAGTTCTTC. Translated: CASSHDKSYNEQFF. The chain employs TRBV18 and TRBJ2-1; no reliable D call. The V and J ends lost 6 bases and 3 bases respectively, with 12 bases between them. CDR3 size: 14 residues. Germline CDR1 KGHSH, CDR2 LQKENI.

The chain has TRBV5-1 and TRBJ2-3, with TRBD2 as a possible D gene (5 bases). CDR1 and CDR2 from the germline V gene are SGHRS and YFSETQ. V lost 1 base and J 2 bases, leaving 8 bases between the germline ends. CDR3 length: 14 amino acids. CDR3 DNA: TGCGCCAGCAGCTTGCGGGGTCCCACAGATACGCAGTATTTT. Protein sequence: CASSLRGPTDTQYF.

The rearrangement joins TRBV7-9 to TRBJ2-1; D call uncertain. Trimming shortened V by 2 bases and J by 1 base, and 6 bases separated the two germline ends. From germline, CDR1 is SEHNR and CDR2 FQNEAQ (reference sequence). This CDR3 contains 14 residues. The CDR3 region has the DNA TGTGCCAGCAGCTTACCAGGATCCTACAATGAGCAGTTCTTC. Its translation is CASSLPGSYNEQFF.

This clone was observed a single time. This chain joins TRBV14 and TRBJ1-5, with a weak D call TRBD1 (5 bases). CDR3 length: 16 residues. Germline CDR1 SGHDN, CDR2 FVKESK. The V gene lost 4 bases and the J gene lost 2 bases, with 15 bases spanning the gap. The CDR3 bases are TGTGCCAGCAGCCCGCGGGGGGGGGTTGGCAATCAGCCCCAGCATTTT. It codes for CASSPRGGVGNQPQHF. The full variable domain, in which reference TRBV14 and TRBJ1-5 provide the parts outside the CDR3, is EAGVTQFPSHSVIEKGQTVTLRCDPISGHDNLYWYRRVMGKEIKFLLHFVKESKQDESGMPNNRFLAERTGGTYSTLKVQPAELEDSGVYFCASSPRGGVGNQPQHFGDGTRLSIL.

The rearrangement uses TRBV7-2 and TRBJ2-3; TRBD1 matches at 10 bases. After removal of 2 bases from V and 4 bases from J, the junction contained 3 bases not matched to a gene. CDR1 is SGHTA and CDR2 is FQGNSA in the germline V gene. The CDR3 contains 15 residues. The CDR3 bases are TGTGCCAGCAGCTTAAAGGGACAGGGGTCAGATACGCAGTATTTT. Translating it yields CASSLKGQGSDTQYF.

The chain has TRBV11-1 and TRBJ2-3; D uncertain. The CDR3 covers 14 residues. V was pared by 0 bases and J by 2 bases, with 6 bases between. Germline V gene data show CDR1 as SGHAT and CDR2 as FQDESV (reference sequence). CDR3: CASSLARFTDTQYF. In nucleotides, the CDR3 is TGTGCCAGCAGCTTAGCCAGATTCACAGATACGCAGTATTTT.

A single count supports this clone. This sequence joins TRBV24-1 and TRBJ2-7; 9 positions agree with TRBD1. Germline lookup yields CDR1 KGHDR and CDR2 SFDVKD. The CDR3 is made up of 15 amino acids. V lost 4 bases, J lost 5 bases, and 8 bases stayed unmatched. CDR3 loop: CATSESGTGHHEQYF. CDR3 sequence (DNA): TGTGCCACCAGTGAATCCGGGACAGGGCACCACGAGCAGTACTTC.

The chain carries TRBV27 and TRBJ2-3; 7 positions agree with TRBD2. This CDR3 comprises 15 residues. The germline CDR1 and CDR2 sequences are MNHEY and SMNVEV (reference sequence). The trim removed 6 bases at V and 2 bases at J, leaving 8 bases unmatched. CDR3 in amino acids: CASSPRAGDTDTQYF. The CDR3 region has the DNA TGTGCCAGCAGCCCTCGTGCGGGGGACACAGATACGCAGTATTTT.

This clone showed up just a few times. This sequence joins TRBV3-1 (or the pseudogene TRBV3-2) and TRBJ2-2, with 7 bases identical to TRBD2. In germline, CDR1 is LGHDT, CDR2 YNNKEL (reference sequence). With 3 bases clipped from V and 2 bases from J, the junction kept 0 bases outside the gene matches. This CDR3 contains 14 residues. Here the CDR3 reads CASSQGLNTGELFF. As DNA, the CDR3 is TGTGCCAGCAGCCAGGGACTAAACACCGGGGAGCTGTTTTTT.

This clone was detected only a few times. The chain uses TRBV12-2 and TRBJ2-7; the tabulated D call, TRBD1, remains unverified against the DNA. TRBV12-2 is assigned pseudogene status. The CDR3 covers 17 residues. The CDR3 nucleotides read TGTGCAAGTCGCTTCGCCCTAGACAGGGTACCTTGCTACGAGCAGTACTTC. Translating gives CASRFALDRVPCYEQYF.

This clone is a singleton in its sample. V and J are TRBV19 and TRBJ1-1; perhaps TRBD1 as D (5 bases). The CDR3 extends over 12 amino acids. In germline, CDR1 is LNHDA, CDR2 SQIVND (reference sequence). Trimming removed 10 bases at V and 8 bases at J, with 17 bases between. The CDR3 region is CATPNGGQEAFF. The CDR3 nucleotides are TGTGCCACCCCTAACGGGGGTCAGGAAGCTTTCTTT.

This CDR3 is CASSVGAQSYEQYF. DNA of the CDR3: TGTGCCAGCAGCGTAGGGGCCCAATCCTACGAGCAGTACTTC. The chain uses TRBV7-2 and TRBJ2-7; the D gene is possibly TRBD1 (5 bases). The CDR3 is 14 amino acids. Germline V lookup: CDR1 SGHTA, CDR2 FQGNSA. Trimming pared 5 bases from V and 1 base from J, leaving 12 bases between.